This T cell receptor beta chain originates from a study of blood T cell repertoires in COVID-19. V shed 6 bases and J 4 bases; nucleotides not matched to a gene: 5. The CDR3 spans 13 residues. Here immunoSEQ multiplex PCR was the method, and the copy in TCRdb shows in-frame clones only, minus some. Here the sample spans about 210,000 clones, 84% being singletons. The chain links TRBV12-3 or TRBV12-4 to TRBJ1-2; TRBD1 agrees at 7 bases. Sequencing was done on a sample of PBMCs or T cells enriched from blood (not recorded which). The origin of this receptor is a woman in her twenties or thirties who had been exposed to COVID-19. The CDR3: CASSSTGPYGYTF. CDR3 nucleotide sequence: TGTGCCAGCAGCTCGACAGGGCCCTATGGCTACACCTTC.